The 23 T cell receptor beta chains below come from one sample, sequenced in a study of CD8 T cells in ankylosing spondylitis listed by TCRdb under 2017. Overall study results and their limits: Blood from ankylosing spondylitis patients appeared to be characterized by a TCR beta motif composed of eight highly homologous amino acid variants.

Their specific antigens are unknown. Receptor amplification or capture employed 5' RACE. For sequencing, an Illumina HiSeq 2500 was employed. The raw public reads went through TCRdb reprocessing: fastp at Q25, MiXCR clone calling, in-frame beta chains kept. Each record represents a unique CDR3 protein, reported with the most common genes and DNA among its rows. The sample contains about 840,000 distinct CDR3 sequences, over 9.5% of them found a single time. The ten largest clones represent 0.51% of the sample. The specimen sequenced was blood, either unsorted or a sorted T cell fraction (not recorded which). These TCRs come from a male donor with ankylosing spondylitis.

This clonotype was found a few times. The rearrangement uses TRBV11-3 and TRBJ1-1; 8 nucleotides agree with TRBD1. After removal of 3 bases from V and 4 bases from J, the junction contained 7 bases not matched to a gene. Germline CDR1 SGHNT, CDR2 YENEEA. The CDR3 length is 15 residues. For the CDR3, the DNA is TGTGCCAGCAGCTTCGGACAGGGCCATGGCACTGAAGCTTTCTTT. This encodes CASSFGQGHGTEAFF.

This clonotype has a handful of counts. J is TRBJ2-1 and V is TRBV7-2; D possibly uses TRBD1 or TRBD2 (6 bases each). The germline V gene has CDR1 SGHTA and CDR2 FQGNSA. Trimming shortened V by 7 bases and J by 8 bases, and 21 bases separated the two germline ends. The CDR3 has 15 residues. The CDR3 loop reads CASITGTHNWDEQFF. CDR3 sequence (DNA): TGTGCCAGCATTACAGGGACTCACAACTGGGATGAGCAGTTCTTC.

V and J are TRBV7-9 and TRBJ1-3; maybe TRBD1 (5 bases). V was cut by 2 bases and J by 6 bases, with 14 bases left in between. This CDR3 is built from 15 residues. Looked up from germline, CDR1 is SEHNR and CDR2 is FQNEAQ (reference sequence). This CDR3 is CASSLRSRVENTIYF. The CDR3 DNA reads TGTGCCAGCAGCTTACGGAGCAGGGTAGAAAACACCATATATTTT.

This clonotype was counted a few times. This chain links TRBV5-6 with TRBJ1-4; D uncertain. The CDR3 has 15 amino acids. The V end lost 4 bases, the J end lost 5 bases, and 15 bases lay between the germline ends. The germline gives CDR1 SGHDT, CDR2 YYEEEE. The CDR3, as DNA: TGTGCCAGCAGCCGGAGGTCCGGATCGAATGAAAAACTGTTTTTT. As protein: CASSRRSGSNEKLFF.

This chain connects TRBV27 to TRBJ2-6, with D uncertain. Trimming shortened V by 9 bases and J by 2 bases, and 11 bases separated the two germline ends. The CDR3 extends over 14 amino acids. CDR1 MNHEY and CDR2 SMNVEV come from the germline V gene (reference sequence). This chain's CDR3 is CASCRNAGANVLTF. CDR3 nucleotides: TGTGCCAGTTGCAGGAACGCTGGGGCCAACGTCCTGACTTTC. The entire variable domain, with the rest obtained from reference TRBV27 and TRBJ2-6, is as follows: EAQVTQNPRYLITVTGKKLTVTCSQNMNHEYMSWYRQDPGLGLRQIYYSMNVEVTDKGDVPEGYKVSRKEKRNFPLILESPSPNQTSLYFCASCRNAGANVLTFGAGSRLTVL.

The CDR3 sequence is CASSIGQPYEQYF. CDR3 sequence (DNA): TGCGCCAGCAGCATCGGACAGCCCTACGAGCAGTACTTC. The gene calls are TRBV5-1 and TRBJ2-7, with a tentative D call TRBD1 (6 bases). The ends were cut back, 4 bases at V and 2 bases at J, with 10 bases in the middle. This CDR3 comprises 13 residues. The germline CDR1 and CDR2 sequences are SGHRS and YFSETQ. The variable domain in full, completed from reference TRBV5-1 and TRBJ2-7, reads KAGVTQTPRYLIKTRGQQVTLSCSPISGHRSVSWYQQTPGQGLQFLFEYFSETQRNKGNFPGRFSGRQFSNSRSEMNVSTLELGDSALYLCASSIGQPYEQYFGPGTRLTVT.

The CDR3 region is CASSQRRGVTDTQYF. In nucleotides, the CDR3 is TGTGCCAGCAGCCAAAGGCGGGGGGTCACAGATACGCAGTATTTT. This chain links TRBV4-2 with TRBJ2-3; TRBD2 matches at 8 bases. Germline CDR1 LGHNA, CDR2 YNFKEQ. The CDR3 spans 15 residues. V was clipped by 2 bases and J by 2 bases; unmatched bases: 3.

The chain couples TRBV20-1 to TRBJ1-1, with 8 positions matching TRBD1. The CDR3 length is 13 residues. CDR1 and CDR2 (germline): DFQATT, SNEGSKA (reference sequence). V lost 6 bases and J lost 5; bases outside the gene matches: 8. Written as DNA, the CDR3 is TGCAGTGCCACCAGGACAGGGAGAACTGAAGCTTTCTTT. This encodes CSATRTGRTEAFF.

The chain recombines TRBV7-2 with TRBJ1-1, with a tentative D call TRBD1 (6 bases). Trimming took off 2 bases at V and 8 bases at J, with 9 bases between the two ends. Germline V gene sequence: CDR1 SGHTA, CDR2 FQGNSA. CDR3 length: 12 amino acids. CDR3 DNA sequence: TGTGCCAGCAGCTTACATAGGGGGGAAGCTTTCTTT. Translated, it gives CASSLHRGEAFF. The full variable domain, completed using reference TRBV7-2 and TRBJ1-1, is GAGVSQSPSNKVTEKGKDVELRCDPISGHTALYWYRQSLGQGLEFLIYFQGNSAPDKSGLPSDRFSAERTGGSVSTLTIQRTQQEDSAVYLCASSLHRGEAFFGQGTRLTVV.

The genes are TRBV25-1 and TRBJ1-5; 9 positions match TRBD1. Germline V gene lookup returns CDR1 MGHDK and CDR2 SYGVNS. V dropped 6 bases and J dropped 7; count of bases not matched to a gene: 10. The CDR3 spans 15 residues. DNA of the CDR3: TGTGCCAGCAGAGGTTCGGGACAGGGTGTCCAGCCCCAGCATTTT. Translation gives CASRGSGQGVQPQHF.

The gene calls are TRBV3-1 and TRBJ2-5; TRBD2 might be the D (5 bases). Germline CDR1 LGHDT, CDR2 YNNKEL (reference sequence). The CDR3 extends over 13 amino acids. V was pared by 1 base and J by 4 bases, with 7 bases between. The CDR3 here is CASSQVGVETQYF. CDR3 in DNA: TGTGCCAGCAGCCAAGTGGGAGTAGAGACCCAGTACTTC.

The genes are TRBV2 and TRBJ2-1; D uncertain. The CDR3 covers 15 residues. V was shortened by 2 bases and J by 5 bases, with 13 bases between the two germline ends. The germline CDR1 and CDR2 sequences are SNHLY and FYNNEI. DNA for the CDR3: TGTGCCAGCAGTGAAAACCGGGTCTTGAACAATGAGCAGTTCTTC. This translates into CASSENRVLNNEQFF.

The chain has TRBV20-1 and TRBJ2-5; possibly TRBD1 or TRBD2 for D (6 bases each). The CDR3 consists of 14 residues. Germline loops: CDR1 DFQATT, CDR2 SNEGSKA (reference sequence). The V end was cut by 6 bases, the J end by 5 bases, with 19 bases between. The CDR3 here is CSARGGRGLETQYF. CDR3 bases: TGCAGTGCGCGGGGAGGCAGGGGATTGGAGACCCAGTACTTC.

This clonotype occurred a few times. The chain carries TRBV7-9 and TRBJ2-3, with D tentatively TRBD1 (6 bases). The CDR3 covers 14 residues. V was pared by 5 bases and J by 2 bases, with 11 bases between. CDR1 and CDR2 (germline): SEHNR, FQNEAQ (reference sequence). CDR3 protein: CASSAGQNTDTQYF. The CDR3 nucleotides read TGTGCCAGCAGCGCAGGACAGAACACAGATACGCAGTATTTT.

This chain connects TRBV20-1 to TRBJ2-1, with D tentatively TRBD1 (6 bases). The CDR3 length is 14 residues. Germline assignment: CDR1 DFQATT and CDR2 SNEGSKA (reference sequence). V lost 2 bases to trimming and J lost 4 bases, with 12 bases between them. Here the CDR3 DNA reads TGCAGTGCTAGAATCAGGGGTTTTTACAATGAGCAGTTCTTC. Translated, it gives CSARIRGFYNEQFF.

The chain combines TRBV7-9 with TRBJ2-3, with D hard to call. Germline V gene lookup returns CDR1 SEHNR and CDR2 FQNEAQ (reference sequence). The CDR3 sequence is 12 residues long. V was shortened by 5 bases and J by 6 bases, with 9 bases between the two germline ends. CDR3 sequence: CASSANSDTQYF. The CDR3 bases are TGTGCCAGCAGCGCCAACAGTGATACGCAGTATTTT.

In its sample, this clonotype was seen a few times. This chain uses TRBV11-2 with TRBJ2-1; TRBD1 aligns across 9 bases. CDR3 length equals 18 residues. V gave up 2 bases and J gave up 10 bases; unmatched junction bases: 18. Germline CDR1 is SGHAT and CDR2 is FQNNGV. The CDR3 bases are TGTGCCAGCAGCTTAAAAGCAGGCGGACAGGGGTACGTGTGGGAGCAGTTCTTC. Encoded protein: CASSLKAGGQGYVWEQFF.

The J gene is TRBJ2-1, the V gene TRBV7-8; D uncertain. Trimming removed 5 bases at V and 4 bases at J, with 15 bases between. In germline, CDR1 is SGHVS, CDR2 FQNEAQ. The CDR3 runs to 15 residues. In DNA form, the CDR3 reads TGTGCCAGCAGCCCCCGTCGGCAGATATACAATGAGCAGTTCTTC. Residues: CASSPRRQIYNEQFF.

The rearrangement joins TRBV7-9 to TRBJ1-1, with TRBD1 matching 10 bases. V lost 7 bases to trimming and J lost 6 bases; unmatched junction nucleotides: 8. The V gene's germline CDR1 is SEHNR and CDR2 FQNEAQ (reference sequence). This CDR3 spans 14 amino acids. The chain's CDR3 is CASTADRGLAEAFF. DNA of the CDR3: TGTGCCAGCACTGCTGACAGGGGGCTCGCTGAAGCTTTCTTT.

This clonotype was observed a handful of times. This rearrangement joins TRBV5-1 to TRBJ2-2; D remains unclear. Germline values: CDR1 SGHRS, CDR2 YFSETQ. This CDR3 spans 15 amino acids. Between the trimmed V and J ends, which lost 2 bases and 0 bases, there was a span of 8 bases. In nucleotides, the CDR3 is TGCGCCAGCAGCTTAGGAAACGCGAACACCGGGGAGCTGTTTTTT. Translating it yields CASSLGNANTGELFF. The full variable domain, its missing parts supplied by reference TRBV5-1 and TRBJ2-2, is KAGVTQTPRYLIKTRGQQVTLSCSPISGHRSVSWYQQTPGQGLQFLFEYFSETQRNKGNFPGRFSGRQFSNSRSEMNVSTLELGDSALYLCASSLGNANTGELFFGEGSRLTVL.

This clonotype has a count of ten or more. The genes are TRBV10-3 and TRBJ2-7; D assignment may be TRBD1 or TRBD2 (6 bases each). The CDR3 runs to 14 residues. Deletions cut 4 bases from V and 5 bases from J, with 15 bases between. Germline V gene data show CDR1 as ENHRY and CDR2 as SYGVKD. The CDR3, as DNA: TGTGCCATCAGTGCTCCTCCTCGGGGGCACGAGCAGTACTTC. Amino acid sequence: CAISAPPRGHEQYF.

The CDR3 sequence: CASSPSAGQPDTQYF. The CDR3 region has the DNA TGTGCCAGCAGCCCCTCAGCGGGACAGCCAGATACGCAGTATTTT. This sequence joins TRBV9 and TRBJ2-3; D could derive from TRBD1 or TRBD2 (7 bases each). Trimming cost V 4 bases and J 4 bases, with 16 bases left between them. Per germline, CDR1 SGDLS and CDR2 YYNGEE. The length of the CDR3 is 15 residues.

This clonotype occurred a few times. This chain uses TRBV20-1 with TRBJ2-3; TRBD2 might be the D (5 bases). The germline V and J ends were trimmed by 7 bases and 8 bases, with 10 bases remaining between them. This CDR3 region has 10 residues. CDR1 and CDR2 (germline): DFQATT, SNEGSKA (reference sequence). CDR3 coding DNA: TGCAGTGTCCACGGGGTTACGCAGTATTTT. Translating it yields CSVHGVTQYF.